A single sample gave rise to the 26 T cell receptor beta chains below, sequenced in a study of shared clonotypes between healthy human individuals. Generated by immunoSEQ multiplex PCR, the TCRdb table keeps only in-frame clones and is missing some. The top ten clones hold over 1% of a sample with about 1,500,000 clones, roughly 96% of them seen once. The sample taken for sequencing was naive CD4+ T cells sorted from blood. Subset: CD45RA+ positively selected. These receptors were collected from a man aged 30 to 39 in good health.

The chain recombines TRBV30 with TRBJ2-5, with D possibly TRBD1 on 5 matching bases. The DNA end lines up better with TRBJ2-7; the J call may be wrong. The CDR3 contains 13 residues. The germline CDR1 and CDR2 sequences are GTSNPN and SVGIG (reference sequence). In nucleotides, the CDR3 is TGTGCCTGGAGTGGGCAGGGTGCCTACGAGCAGTACTTC. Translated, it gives CAWSGQGAYEQYF.

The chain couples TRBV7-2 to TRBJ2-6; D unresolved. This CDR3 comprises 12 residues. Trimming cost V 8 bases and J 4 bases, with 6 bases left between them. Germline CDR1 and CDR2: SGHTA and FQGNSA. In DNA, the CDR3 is TGTGCCAGCTCGCCAGGGGCCAACGTCCTGACTTTC. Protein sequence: CASSPGANVLTF.

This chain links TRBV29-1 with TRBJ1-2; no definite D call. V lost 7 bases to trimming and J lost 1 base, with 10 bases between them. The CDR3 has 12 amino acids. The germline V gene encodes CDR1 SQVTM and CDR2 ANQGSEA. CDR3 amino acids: CSGLQVNYGYTF. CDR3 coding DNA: TGCAGCGGGCTCCAGGTTAACTATGGCTACACCTTC.

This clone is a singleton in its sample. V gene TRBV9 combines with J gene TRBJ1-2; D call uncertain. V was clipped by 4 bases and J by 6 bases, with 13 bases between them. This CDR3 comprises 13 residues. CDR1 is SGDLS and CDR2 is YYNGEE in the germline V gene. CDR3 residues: CASSLEIDNGYTF. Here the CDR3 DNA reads TGTGCCAGCAGCCTCGAGATAGATAATGGCTACACCTTC.

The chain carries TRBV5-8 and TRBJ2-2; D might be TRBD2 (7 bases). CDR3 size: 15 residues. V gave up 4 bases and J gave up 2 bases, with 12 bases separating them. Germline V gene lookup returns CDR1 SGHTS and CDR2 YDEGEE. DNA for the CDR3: TGTGCCAGCAGCAGCGGGACACTTAACACCGGGGAGCTGTTTTTT. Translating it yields CASSSGTLNTGELFF.

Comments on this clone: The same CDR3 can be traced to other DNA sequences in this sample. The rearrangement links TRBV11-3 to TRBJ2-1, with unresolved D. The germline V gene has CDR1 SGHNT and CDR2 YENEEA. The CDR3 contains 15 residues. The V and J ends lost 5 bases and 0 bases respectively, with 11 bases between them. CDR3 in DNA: TGTGCCAGCAGCCCTAGTGGTAGCTCCTACAATGAGCAGTTCTTC. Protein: CASSPSGSSYNEQFF.

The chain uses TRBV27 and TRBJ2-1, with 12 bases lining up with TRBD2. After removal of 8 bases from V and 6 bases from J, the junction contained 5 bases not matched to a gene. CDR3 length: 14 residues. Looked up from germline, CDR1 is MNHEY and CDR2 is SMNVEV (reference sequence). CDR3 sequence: CASSLAGGGNEQFF. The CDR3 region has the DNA TGTGCCAGCTCCCTAGCGGGAGGGGGCAATGAGCAGTTCTTC.

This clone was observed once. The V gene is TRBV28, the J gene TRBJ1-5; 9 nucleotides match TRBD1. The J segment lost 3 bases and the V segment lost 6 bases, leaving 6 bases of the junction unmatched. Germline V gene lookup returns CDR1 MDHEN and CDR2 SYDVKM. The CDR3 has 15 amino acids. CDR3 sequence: CASSRDRVANQPQHF. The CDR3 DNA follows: TGTGCCAGCAGCCGGGACAGGGTGGCCAATCAGCCCCAGCATTTT.

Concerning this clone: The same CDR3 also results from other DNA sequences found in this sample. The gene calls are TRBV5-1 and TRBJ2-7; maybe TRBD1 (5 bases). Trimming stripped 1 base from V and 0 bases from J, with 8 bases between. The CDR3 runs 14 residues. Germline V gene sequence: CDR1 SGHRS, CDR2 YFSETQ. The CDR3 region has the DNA TGCGCCAGCAGCTTGCAGGGATCCTCCTACGAGCAGTACTTC. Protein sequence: CASSLQGSSYEQYF.

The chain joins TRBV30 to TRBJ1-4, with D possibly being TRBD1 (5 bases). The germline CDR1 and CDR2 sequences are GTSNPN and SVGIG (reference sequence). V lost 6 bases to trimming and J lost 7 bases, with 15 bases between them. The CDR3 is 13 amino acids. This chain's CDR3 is CACTGTLGEKLFF. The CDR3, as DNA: TGTGCCTGCACCGGGACGTTAGGTGAAAAACTGTTTTTT.

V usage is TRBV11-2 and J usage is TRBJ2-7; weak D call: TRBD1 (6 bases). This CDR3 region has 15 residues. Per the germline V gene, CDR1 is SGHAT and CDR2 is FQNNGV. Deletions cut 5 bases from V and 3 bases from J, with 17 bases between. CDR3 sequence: CASSRIQGLGYEQYF. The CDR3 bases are TGTGCCAGCAGCCGAATTCAGGGGTTAGGCTACGAGCAGTACTTC.

The CDR3 DNA reads as TGTGCCAGCAGCCCCCATGGGGGTCGTGAGCAGTTCTTC. Protein: CASSPHGGREQFF. The chain couples TRBV7-9 to TRBJ2-1, with D perhaps assigned TRBD1 or TRBD2 (5 bases each). CDR1 is SEHNR and CDR2 is FQNEAQ in the germline V gene (reference sequence). V was trimmed by 5 bases and J by 9 bases, leaving 14 bases between them. The CDR3 spans 13 residues.

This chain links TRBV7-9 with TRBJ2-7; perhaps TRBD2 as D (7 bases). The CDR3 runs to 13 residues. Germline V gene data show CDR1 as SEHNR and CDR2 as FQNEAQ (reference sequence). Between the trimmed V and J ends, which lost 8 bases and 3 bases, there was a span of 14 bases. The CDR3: CASRSRGGYEQYF. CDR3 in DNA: TGTGCCAGCCGGTCTAGGGGGGGCTACGAGCAGTACTTC.

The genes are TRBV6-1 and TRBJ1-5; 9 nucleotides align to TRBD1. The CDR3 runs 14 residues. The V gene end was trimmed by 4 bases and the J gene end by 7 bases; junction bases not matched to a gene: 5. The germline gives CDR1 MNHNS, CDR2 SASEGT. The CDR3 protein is CASSGTGVEQPQHF. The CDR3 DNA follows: TGTGCCAGCAGTGGGACAGGGGTAGAGCAGCCCCAGCATTTT.

The CDR3 loop reads CASSADRGYNGELFF. As DNA, the CDR3 is TGTGCCAGCAGCGCCGACAGGGGGTATAACGGGGAGCTGTTTTTT. V is TRBV11-2 and J is TRBJ2-2, with TRBD1 identical over 9 bases. The junction had 8 bases not matched to a gene; V was cut back by 5 bases and J by 7 bases. The CDR3 length is 15 residues. Germline CDR1 reads SGHAT; CDR2 reads FQNNGV.

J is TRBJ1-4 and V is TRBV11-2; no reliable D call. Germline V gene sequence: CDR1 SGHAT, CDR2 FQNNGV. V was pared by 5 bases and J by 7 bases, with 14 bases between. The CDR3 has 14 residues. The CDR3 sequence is CASSPGLWGEKLFF. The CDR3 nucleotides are TGTGCCAGCAGCCCCGGACTGTGGGGTGAAAAACTGTTTTTT.

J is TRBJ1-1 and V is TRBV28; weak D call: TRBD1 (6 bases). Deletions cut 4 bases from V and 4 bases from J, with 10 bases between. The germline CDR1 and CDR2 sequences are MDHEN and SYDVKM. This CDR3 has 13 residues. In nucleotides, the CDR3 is TGTGCCAGCAGTTCAGCAGGGGTCACTGAAGCTTTCTTT. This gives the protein CASSSAGVTEAFF.

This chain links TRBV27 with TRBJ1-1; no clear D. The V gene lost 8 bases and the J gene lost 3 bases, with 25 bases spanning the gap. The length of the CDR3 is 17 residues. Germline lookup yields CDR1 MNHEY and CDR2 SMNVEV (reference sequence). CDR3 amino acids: CASSNGPLPGSDTEAFF. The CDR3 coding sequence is TGTGCCAGCTCCAATGGGCCATTGCCGGGGTCGGACACTGAAGCTTTCTTT.

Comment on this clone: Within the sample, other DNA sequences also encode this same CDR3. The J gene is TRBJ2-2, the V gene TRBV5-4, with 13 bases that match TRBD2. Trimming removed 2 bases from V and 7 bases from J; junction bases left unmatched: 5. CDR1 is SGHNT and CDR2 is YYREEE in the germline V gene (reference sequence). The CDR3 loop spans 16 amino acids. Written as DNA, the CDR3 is TGTGCCAGCAGCTTAGGACTAGCGGGAGCGGGCGGGGAGCTGTTTTTT. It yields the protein CASSLGLAGAGGELFF.

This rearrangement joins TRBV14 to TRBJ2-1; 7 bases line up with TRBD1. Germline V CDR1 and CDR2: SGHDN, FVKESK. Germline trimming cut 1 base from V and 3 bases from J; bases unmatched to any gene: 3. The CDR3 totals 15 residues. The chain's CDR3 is CASSQAGQIYNEQFF. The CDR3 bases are TGTGCCAGCAGCCAAGCGGGACAGATCTACAATGAGCAGTTCTTC.

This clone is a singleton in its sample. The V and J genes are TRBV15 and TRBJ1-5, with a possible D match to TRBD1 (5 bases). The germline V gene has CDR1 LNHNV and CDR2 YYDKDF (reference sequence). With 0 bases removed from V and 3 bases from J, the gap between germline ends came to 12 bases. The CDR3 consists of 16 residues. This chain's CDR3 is CATSRDRSGFNQPQHF. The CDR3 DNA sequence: TGTGCCACCAGCAGAGATCGTTCAGGGTTCAATCAGCCCCAGCATTTT.

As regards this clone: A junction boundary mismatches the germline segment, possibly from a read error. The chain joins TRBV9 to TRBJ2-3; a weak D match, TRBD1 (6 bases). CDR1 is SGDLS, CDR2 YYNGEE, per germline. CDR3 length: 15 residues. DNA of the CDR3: TGTGCCAGCAGCGTATCGGCCAGCCTGACAGGTACGCAGTATTTT. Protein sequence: CASSVSASLTGTQYF.

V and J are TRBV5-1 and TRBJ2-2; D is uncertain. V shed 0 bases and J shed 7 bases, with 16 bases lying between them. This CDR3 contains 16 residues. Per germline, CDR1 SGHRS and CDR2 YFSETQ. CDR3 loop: CASSLGSAIRYGELFF. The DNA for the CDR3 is TGCGCCAGCAGCTTGGGTTCAGCGATCCGATACGGGGAGCTGTTTTTT.

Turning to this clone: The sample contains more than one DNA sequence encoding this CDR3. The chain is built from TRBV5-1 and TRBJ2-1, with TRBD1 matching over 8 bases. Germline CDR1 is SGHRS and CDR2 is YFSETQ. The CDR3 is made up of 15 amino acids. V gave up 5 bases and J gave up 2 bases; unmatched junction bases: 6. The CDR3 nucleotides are TGCGCCAGCAGTCTCGTACAGGGGGCCTACAATGAGCAGTTCTTC. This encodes CASSLVQGAYNEQFF. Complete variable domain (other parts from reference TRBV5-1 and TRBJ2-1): KAGVTQTPRYLIKTRGQQVTLSCSPISGHRSVSWYQQTPGQGLQFLFEYFSETQRNKGNFPGRFSGRQFSNSRSEMNVSTLELGDSALYLCASSLVQGAYNEQFFGPGTRLTVL.

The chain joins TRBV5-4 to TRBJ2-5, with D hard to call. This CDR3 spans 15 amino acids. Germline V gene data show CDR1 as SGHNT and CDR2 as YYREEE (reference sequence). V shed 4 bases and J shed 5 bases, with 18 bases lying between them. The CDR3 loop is CASSPGAGFGETQYF. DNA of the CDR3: TGTGCCAGCAGCCCCGGTGCCGGGTTCGGGGAGACCCAGTACTTC. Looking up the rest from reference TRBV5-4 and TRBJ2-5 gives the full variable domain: ETGVTQSPTHLIKTRGQQVTLRCSSQSGHNTVSWYQQALGQGPQFIFQYYREEENGRGNFPPRFSGLQFPNYSSELNVNALELDDSALYLCASSPGAGFGETQYFGPGTRLLVL.

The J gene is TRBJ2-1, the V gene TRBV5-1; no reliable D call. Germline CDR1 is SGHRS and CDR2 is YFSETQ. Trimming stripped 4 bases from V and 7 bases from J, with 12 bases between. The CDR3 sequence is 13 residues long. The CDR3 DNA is TGCGCCAGCAGCCGAACCGATGGGAATGAGCAGTTCTTC. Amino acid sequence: CASSRTDGNEQFF.